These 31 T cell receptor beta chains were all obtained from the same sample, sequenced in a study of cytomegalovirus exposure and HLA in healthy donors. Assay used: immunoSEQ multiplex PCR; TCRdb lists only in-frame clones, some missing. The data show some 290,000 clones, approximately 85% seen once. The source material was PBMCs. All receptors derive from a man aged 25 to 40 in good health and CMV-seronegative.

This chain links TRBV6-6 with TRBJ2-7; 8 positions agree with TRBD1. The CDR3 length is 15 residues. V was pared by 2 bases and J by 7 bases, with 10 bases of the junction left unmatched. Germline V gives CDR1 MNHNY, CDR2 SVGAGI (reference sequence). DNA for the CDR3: TGTGCCAGCAGTTACGGAGGGACAGGTAATTTGGAGCAGTACTTC. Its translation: CASSYGGTGNLEQYF.

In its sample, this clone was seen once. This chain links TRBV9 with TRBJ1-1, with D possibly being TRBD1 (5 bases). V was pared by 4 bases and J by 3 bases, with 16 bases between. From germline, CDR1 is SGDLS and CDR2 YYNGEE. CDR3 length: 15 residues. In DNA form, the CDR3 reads TGTGCCAGCAGCCGACGTGGGGAGGGGTACACTGAAGCTTTCTTT. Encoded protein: CASSRRGEGYTEAFF.

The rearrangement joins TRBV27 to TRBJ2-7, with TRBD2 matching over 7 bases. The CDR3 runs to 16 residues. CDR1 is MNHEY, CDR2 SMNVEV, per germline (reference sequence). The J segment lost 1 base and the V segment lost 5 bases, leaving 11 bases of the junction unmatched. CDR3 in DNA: TGTGCCAGCAGTCCGACTACTAGCGTGACATCCTACGAGCAGTACTTC. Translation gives CASSPTTSVTSYEQYF.

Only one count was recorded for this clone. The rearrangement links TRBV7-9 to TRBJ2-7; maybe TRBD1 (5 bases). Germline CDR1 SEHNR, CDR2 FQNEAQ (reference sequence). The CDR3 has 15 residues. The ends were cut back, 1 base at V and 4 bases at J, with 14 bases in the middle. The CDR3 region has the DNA TGTGCCAGCAGCTTAGACGACAGACCGCGGTACGAGCAGTACTTC. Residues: CASSLDDRPRYEQYF.

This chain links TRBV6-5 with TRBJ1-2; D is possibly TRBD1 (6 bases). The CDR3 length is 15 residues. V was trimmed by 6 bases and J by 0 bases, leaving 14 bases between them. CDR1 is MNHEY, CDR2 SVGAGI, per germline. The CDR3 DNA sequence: TGTGCCAGCAGCCCGAGGGGGACGGCTAACTATGGCTACACCTTC. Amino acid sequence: CASSPRGTANYGYTF.

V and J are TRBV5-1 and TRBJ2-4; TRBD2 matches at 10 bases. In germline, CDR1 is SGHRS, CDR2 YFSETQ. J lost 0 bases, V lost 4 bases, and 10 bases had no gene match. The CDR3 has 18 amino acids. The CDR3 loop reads CASSGRAGGPLAKNIQYF. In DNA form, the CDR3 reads TGCGCCAGCAGCGGGAGAGCGGGGGGGCCTCTAGCCAAAAACATTCAGTACTTC.

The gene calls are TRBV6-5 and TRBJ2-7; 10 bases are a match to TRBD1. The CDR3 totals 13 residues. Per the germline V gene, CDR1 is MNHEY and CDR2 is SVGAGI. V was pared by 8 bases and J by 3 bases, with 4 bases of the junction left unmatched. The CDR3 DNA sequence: TGTGCCAGCTCCCGGGACAGGGGCTACGAGCAGTACTTC. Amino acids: CASSRDRGYEQYF.

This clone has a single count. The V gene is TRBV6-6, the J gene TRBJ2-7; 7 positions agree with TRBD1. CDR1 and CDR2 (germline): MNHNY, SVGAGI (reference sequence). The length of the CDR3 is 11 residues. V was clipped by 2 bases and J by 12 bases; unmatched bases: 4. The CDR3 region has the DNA TGTGCCAGCAGTTACAGGACAGGCGTGTACTTC. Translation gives CASSYRTGVYF.

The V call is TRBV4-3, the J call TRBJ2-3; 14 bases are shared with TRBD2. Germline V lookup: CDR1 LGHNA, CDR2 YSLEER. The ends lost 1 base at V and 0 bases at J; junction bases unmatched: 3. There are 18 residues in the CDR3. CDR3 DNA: TGCGCCAGCAGCCAAGGACTAGCGGGGGGGTGGAGCACAGATACGCAGTATTTT. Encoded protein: CASSQGLAGGWSTDTQYF.

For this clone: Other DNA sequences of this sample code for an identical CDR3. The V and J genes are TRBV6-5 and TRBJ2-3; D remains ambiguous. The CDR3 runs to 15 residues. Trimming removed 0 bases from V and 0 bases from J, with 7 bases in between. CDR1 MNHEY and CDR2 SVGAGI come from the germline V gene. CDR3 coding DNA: TGTGCCAGCAGTTACTCGAGGTCGAGCACAGATACGCAGTATTTT. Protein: CASSYSRSSTDTQYF.

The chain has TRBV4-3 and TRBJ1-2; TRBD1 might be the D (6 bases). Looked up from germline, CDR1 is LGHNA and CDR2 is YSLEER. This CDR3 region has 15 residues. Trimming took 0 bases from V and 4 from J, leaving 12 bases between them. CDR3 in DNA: TGCGCCAGCAGCCAAGATCAGGGGATAGTCTATGGCTACACCTTC. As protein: CASSQDQGIVYGYTF.

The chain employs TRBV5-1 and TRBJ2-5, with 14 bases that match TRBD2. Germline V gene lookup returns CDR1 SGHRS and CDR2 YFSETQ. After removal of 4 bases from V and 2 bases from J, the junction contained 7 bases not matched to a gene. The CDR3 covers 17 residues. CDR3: CASSHGLAGGRQETQYF. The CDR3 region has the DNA TGCGCCAGCAGCCACGGACTAGCGGGGGGTAGGCAAGAGACCCAGTACTTC.

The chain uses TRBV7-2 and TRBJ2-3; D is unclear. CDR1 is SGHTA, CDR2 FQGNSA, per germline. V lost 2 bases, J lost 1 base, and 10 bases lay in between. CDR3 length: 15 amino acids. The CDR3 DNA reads TGTGCCAGCAGCTTATGGAGCCGGGGCACAGATACGCAGTATTTT. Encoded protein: CASSLWSRGTDTQYF.

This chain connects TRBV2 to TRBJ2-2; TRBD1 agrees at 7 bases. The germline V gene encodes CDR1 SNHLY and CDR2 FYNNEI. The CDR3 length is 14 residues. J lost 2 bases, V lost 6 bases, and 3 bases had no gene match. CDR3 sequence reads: CASSRDSNTGELFF. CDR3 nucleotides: TGTGCCAGCAGCCGGGACAGTAACACCGGGGAGCTGTTTTTT.

The CDR3 here is CASSAHYLITDTQYF. The CDR3 DNA reads TGTGCCAGCAGCGCCCACTACTTAATCACAGATACGCAGTATTTT. The V gene is TRBV13, the J gene TRBJ2-3; D not resolved. The CDR3 sequence is 15 residues long. V lost 5 bases and J lost 2, with 14 bases in between. Germline V lookup: CDR1 PRHDT, CDR2 FYEKMQ (reference sequence). The whole variable domain, filled in from reference TRBV13 and TRBJ2-3, reads AAGVIQSPRHLIKEKRETATLKCYPIPRHDTVYWYQQGPGQDPQFLISFYEKMQSDKGSIPDRFSAQQFSDYHSELNMSSLELGDSALYFCASSAHYLITDTQYFGPGTRLTVL.

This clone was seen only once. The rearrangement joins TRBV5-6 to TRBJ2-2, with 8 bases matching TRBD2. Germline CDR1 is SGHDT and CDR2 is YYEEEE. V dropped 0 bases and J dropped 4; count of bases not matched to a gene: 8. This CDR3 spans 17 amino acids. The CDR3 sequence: CASSLAGGSPFTGELFF. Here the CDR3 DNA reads TGTGCCAGCAGCTTGGCGGGAGGGTCTCCTTTCACCGGGGAGCTGTTTTTT.

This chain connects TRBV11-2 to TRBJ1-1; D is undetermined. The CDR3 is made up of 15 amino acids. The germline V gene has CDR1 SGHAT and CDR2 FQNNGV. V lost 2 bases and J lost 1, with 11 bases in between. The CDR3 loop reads CASSLRWRENTEAFF. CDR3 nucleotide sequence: TGTGCCAGCAGCTTAAGGTGGCGGGAGAACACTGAAGCTTTCTTT.

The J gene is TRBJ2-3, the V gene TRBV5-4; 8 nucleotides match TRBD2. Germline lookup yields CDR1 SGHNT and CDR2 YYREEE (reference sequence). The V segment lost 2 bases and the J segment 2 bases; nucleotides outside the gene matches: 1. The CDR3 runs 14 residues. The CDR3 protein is CASSFGLATDTQYF. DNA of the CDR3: TGTGCCAGCAGCTTCGGACTAGCCACAGATACGCAGTATTTT.

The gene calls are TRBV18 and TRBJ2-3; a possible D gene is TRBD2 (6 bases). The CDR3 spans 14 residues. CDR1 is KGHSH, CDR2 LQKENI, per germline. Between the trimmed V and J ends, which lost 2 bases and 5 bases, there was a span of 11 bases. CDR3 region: CASSPWWGEDTQYF. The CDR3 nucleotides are TGTGCCAGCTCACCATGGTGGGGGGAAGATACGCAGTATTTT.

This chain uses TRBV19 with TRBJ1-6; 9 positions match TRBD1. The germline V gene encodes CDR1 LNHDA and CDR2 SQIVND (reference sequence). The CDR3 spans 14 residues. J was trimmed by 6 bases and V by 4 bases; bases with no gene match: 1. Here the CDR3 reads CASSTDRGNSPLHF. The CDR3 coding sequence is TGTGCCAGTAGTACGGACAGGGGTAATTCACCCCTCCACTTT.

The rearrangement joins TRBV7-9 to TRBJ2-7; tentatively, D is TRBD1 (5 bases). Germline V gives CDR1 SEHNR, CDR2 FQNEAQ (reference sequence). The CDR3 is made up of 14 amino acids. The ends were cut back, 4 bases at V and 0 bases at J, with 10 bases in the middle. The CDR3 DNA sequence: TGTGCCAGCAGCTCCCGACAGAGCTCCTACGAGCAGTACTTC. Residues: CASSSRQSSYEQYF.

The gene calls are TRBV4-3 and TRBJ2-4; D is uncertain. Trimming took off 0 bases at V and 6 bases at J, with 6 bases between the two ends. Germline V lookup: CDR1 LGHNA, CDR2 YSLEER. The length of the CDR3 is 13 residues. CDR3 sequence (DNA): TGCGCCAGCAGCCAAGATCCAGGAAACATTCAGTACTTC. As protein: CASSQDPGNIQYF.

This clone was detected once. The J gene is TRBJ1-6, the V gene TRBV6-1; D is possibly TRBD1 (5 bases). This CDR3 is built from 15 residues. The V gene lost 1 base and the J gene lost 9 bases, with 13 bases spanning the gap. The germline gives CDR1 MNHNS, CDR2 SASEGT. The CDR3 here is CASSEDQGYSSPLHF. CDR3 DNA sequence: TGTGCCAGCAGTGAAGATCAGGGTTACAGTTCACCCCTCCACTTT.

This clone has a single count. The CDR3 loop is CASSATSGGLSSTQYF. The CDR3 DNA reads TGTGCCAGTAGTGCGACTAGCGGGGGTTTAAGTAGTACGCAGTATTTT. The chain joins TRBV19 to TRBJ2-3; TRBD2 agrees at 12 bases. Losses at the gene ends were 5 bases for V and 8 bases for J; bases not matched to a gene: 11. Looked up from germline, CDR1 is LNHDA and CDR2 is SQIVND (reference sequence). This CDR3 region has 16 residues.

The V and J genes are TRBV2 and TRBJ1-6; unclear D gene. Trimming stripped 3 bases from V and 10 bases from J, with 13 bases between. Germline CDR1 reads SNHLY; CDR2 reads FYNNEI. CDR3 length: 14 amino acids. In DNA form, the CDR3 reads TGTGCCAGCAGTGAGGTATGGGAGAAGTCACCCCTCCACTTT. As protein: CASSEVWEKSPLHF.

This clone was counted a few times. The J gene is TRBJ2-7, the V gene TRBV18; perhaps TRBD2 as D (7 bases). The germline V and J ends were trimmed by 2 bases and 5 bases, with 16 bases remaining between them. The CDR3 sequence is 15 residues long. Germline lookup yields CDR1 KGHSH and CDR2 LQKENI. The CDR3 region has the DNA TGTGCCAGCTCACCAGTTCTGCGGGGGCCCCACGAGCAGTACTTC. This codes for CASSPVLRGPHEQYF. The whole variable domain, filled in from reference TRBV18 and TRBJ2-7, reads NAGVMQNPRHLVRRRGQEARLRCSPMKGHSHVYWYRQLPEEGLKFMVYLQKENIIDESGMPKERFSAEFPKEGPSILRIQQVVRGDSAAYFCASSPVLRGPHEQYFGPGTRLTVT.

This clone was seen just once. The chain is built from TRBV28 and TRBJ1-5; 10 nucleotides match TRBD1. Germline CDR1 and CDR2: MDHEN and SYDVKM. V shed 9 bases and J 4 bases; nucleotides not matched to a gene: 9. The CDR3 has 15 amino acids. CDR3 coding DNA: TGTGCCAGTGGGACAGGGGCCCGCTCGAATCAGCCCCAGCATTTT. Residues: CASGTGARSNQPQHF.

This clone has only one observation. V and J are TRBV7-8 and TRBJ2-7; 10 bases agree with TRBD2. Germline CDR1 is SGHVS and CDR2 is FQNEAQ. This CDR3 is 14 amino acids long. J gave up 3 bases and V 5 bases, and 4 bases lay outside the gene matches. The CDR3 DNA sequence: TGTGCCAGCAGCCCCGCTAGCGGGAGCTACGAGCAGTACTTC. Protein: CASSPASGSYEQYF. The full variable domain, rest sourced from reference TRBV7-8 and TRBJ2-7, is GAGVSQSPRYKVAKRGQDVALRCDPISGHVSLFWYQQALGQGPEFLTYFQNEAQLDKSGLPSDRFFAERPEGSVSTLKIQRTQQEDSAVYLCASSPASGSYEQYFGPGTRLTVT.

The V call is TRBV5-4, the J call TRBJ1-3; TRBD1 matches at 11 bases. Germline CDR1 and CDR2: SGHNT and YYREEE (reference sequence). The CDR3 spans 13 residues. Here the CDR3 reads CAEGTGGGNTIYF. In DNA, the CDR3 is TGTGCGGAGGGGACAGGGGGAGGAAACACCATATATTTT.

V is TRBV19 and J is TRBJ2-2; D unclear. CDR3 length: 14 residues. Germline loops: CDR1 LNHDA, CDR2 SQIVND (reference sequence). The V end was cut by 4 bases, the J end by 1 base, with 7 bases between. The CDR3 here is CASSKERNTGELFF. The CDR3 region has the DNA TGTGCCAGTAGTAAGGAGCGGAACACCGGGGAGCTGTTTTTT.

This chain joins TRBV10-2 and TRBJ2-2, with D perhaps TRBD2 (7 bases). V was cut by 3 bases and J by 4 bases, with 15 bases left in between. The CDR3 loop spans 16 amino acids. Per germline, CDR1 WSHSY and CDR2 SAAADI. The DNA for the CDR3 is TGCGCCAGCAGTGATCAGACTAGCAGGGGCACCGGGGAGCTGTTTTTT. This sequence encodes CASSDQTSRGTGELFF.